Listed below are T cell receptor beta chains from one sample, sequenced in a study of siplizumab effects on memory and regulatory T cells. The table came from immunoSEQ multiplex PCR; TCRdb's copy has only in-frame clones and leaves some out. The table records approximately 97,000 clones, more than 85% of them present only once. The sequencing input was CD4+ T cells sorted from blood. These receptors all come from a human donor in good health. Both conserved end residues are part of each CDR3. The D gene is left open where the match is weak. The size entry is marked missing in some rows and otherwise reads once, few, many or a size class.

D gene: NA
clone size: NA
V gene: TRBV29-1
J gene: TRBJ1-2
CDR3 protein: CSAEGVRGRGYTF
CDR3 DNA: TGCAGCGCCGAAGGGGTTAGGGGTAGAGGCTACACCTTC

D gene: TRBD2
clone size: NA
V gene: TRBV5-4
J gene: TRBJ2-1
CDR3 protein: CASTKKVQRGSNEQFF
CDR3 DNA: TGTGCCAGCACTAAGAAGGTCCAGCGGGGTTCCAATGAGCAGTTCTTC

D gene: NA
clone size: NA
V gene: TRBV14
J gene: TRBJ1-2
CDR3 protein: CASSQDLDYGYTF
CDR3 DNA: TGTGCCAGCAGCCAAGATTTGGACTATGGCTACACCTTC

D gene: TRBD2
clone size: once
V gene: TRBV27
J gene: TRBJ2-5
CDR3 protein: CASRSSGKQTQYF
CDR3 DNA: TGTGCCAGCAGATCTAGCGGCAAACAGACCCAGTACTTC

D gene: TRBD1
clone size: once
V gene: TRBV4-2
J gene: TRBJ2-4
CDR3 protein: CASSQGGQPTLKTNIQYF
CDR3 DNA: TGTGCCAGCAGCCAAGGGGGACAGCCGACCCTTAAGACAAACATTCAGTACTTC

D gene: TRBD1
clone size: NA
V gene: TRBV6-6
J gene: TRBJ2-7
CDR3 protein: CASRPRTGSDEQYF
CDR3 DNA: TGTGCCAGCAGACCCCGGACAGGGAGTGACGAGCAGTACTTC

D gene: NA
clone size: NA
V gene: TRBV2
J gene: TRBJ1-5
CDR3 protein: CATSNSAGGNQPQHF
CDR3 DNA: TGTGCCACTTCTAATTCCGCGGGTGGAAATCAGCCCCAGCATTTT

D gene: NA
clone size: NA
V gene: TRBV25-1
J gene: TRBJ1-1
CDR3 protein: CASSTIGLPREAFF
CDR3 DNA: TGTGCCAGCAGTACTATCGGACTGCCTCGGGAAGCTTTCTTT

D gene: NA
clone size: NA
V gene: TRBV5-1
J gene: TRBJ2-2
CDR3 protein: CASSPPETANTGELFF
CDR3 DNA: TGCGCCAGCAGCCCACCTGAGACAGCGAACACCGGGGAGCTGTTTTTT

D gene: NA
clone size: NA
V gene: TRBV6-6
J gene: TRBJ1-2
CDR3 protein: CASSYSGGIDGYTF
CDR3 DNA: TGTGCCAGCAGTTACTCGGGGGGAATTGATGGCTACACCTTC

D gene: NA
clone size: NA
V gene: TRBV7-2
J gene: TRBJ1-2
CDR3 protein: CASSPRTGYTF
CDR3 DNA: TGTGCCAGCAGCCCCCGTACAGGCTACACCTTC

D gene: TRBD2
clone size: few
V gene: TRBV4-1
J gene: TRBJ2-3
CDR3 protein: CASSPGLGQITDTQYF
CDR3 DNA: TGCGCCAGCAGCCCTGGACTAGGGCAGATCACAGATACGCAGTATTTT

D gene: TRBD2
clone size: NA
V gene: TRBV2
J gene: TRBJ2-1
CDR3 protein: CASSVLAGVANNEQFF
CDR3 DNA: TGTGCCAGCAGTGTACTAGCGGGAGTGGCGAACAATGAGCAGTTCTTC

D gene: TRBD2
clone size: NA
V gene: TRBV7-9
J gene: TRBJ2-1
CDR3 protein: CASSHKREGNEQFF
CDR3 DNA: TGTGCCAGCAGCCATAAGCGGGAGGGGAATGAGCAGTTCTTC

D gene: NA
clone size: NA
V gene: TRBV28
J gene: TRBJ1-1
CDR3 protein: CASRPGAGPTEAFF
CDR3 DNA: TGTGCCAGCCGTCCCGGTGCAGGCCCCACTGAAGCTTTCTTT

D gene: TRBD2
clone size: NA
V gene: TRBV6-5
J gene: TRBJ2-5
CDR3 protein: CASMRLAGTQYF
CDR3 DNA: TGTGCCAGCATGAGACTAGCCGGGACCCAGTACTTC

D gene: NA
clone size: NA
V gene: TRBV6-4
J gene: TRBJ2-7
CDR3 protein: CAGRGLADSYEQYF
CDR3 DNA: TGTGCCGGACGGGGGCTAGCGGACTCCTACGAGCAGTACTTC

D gene: NA
clone size: few
V gene: TRBV30
J gene: TRBJ1-1
CDR3 protein: CAAQGTSAFF
CDR3 DNA: TGTGCCGCCCAAGGGACATCAGCTTTCTTT

D gene: TRBD2
clone size: NA
V gene: TRBV19
J gene: TRBJ2-7
CDR3 protein: CASSIYLAGGNEQYF
CDR3 DNA: TGTGCCAGTAGTATATATCTAGCGGGAGGCAACGAGCAGTACTTC

D gene: TRBD2
clone size: few
V gene: TRBV11-2
J gene: TRBJ2-1
CDR3 protein: CASSWTSVNEQFF
CDR3 DNA: TGTGCCAGCAGCTGGACTAGTGTCAATGAGCAGTTCTTC

D gene: NA
clone size: NA
V gene: TRBV11-1
J gene: TRBJ2-3
CDR3 protein: CASSLGSAGSRTDTQYF
CDR3 DNA: TGTGCCAGCAGCTTAGGCTCGGCAGGGAGTAGAACAGATACGCAGTATTTT

D gene: NA
clone size: once
V gene: TRBV28
J gene: TRBJ1-5
CDR3 protein: CASARGLTNQPQHF
CDR3 DNA: TGTGCCAGCGCCCGGGGGCTAACTAATCAGCCCCAGCATTTT

D gene: TRBD2
clone size: NA
V gene: TRBV6-5
J gene: TRBJ2-1
CDR3 protein: CASRGLAGYNEQFF
CDR3 DNA: TGTGCCAGCAGGGGACTAGCGGGGTACAATGAGCAGTTCTTC

D gene: NA
clone size: NA
V gene: TRBV7-8
J gene: TRBJ1-5
CDR3 protein: CASSLGPPGRWTFNQPQHF
CDR3 DNA: TGTGCCAGCAGCTTAGGTCCCCCAGGACGATGGACTTTCAATCAGCCCCAGCATTTT